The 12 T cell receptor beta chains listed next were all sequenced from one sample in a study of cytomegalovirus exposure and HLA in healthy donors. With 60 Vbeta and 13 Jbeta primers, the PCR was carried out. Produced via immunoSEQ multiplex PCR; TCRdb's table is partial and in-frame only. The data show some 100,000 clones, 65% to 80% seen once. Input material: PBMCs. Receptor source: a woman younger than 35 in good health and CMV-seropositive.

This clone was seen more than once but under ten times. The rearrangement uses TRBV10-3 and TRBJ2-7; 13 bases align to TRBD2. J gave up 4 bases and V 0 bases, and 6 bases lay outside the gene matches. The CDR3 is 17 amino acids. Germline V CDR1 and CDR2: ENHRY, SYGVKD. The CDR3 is CAISESKLAGGIYEQYF. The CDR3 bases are TGTGCCATCAGTGAGTCGAAACTAGCGGGAGGGATTTACGAGCAGTACTTC.

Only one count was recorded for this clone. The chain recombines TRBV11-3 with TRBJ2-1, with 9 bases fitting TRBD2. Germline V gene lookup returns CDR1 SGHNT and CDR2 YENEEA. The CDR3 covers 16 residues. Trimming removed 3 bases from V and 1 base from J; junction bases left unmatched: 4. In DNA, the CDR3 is TGTGCCAGCAGCTTTAGGCGGGGGGGTTCCTACAATGAGCAGTTCTTC. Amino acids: CASSFRRGGSYNEQFF.

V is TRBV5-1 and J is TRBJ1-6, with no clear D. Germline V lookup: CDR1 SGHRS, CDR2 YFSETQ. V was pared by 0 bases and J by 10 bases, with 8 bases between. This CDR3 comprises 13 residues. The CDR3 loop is CASSLAGRSPLHF. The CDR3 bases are TGCGCCAGCAGCTTGGCCGGGAGGTCACCCCTCCACTTT.

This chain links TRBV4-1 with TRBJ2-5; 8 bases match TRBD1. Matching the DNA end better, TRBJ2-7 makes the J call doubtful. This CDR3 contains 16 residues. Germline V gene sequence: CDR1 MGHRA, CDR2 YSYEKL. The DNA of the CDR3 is TGCGCCAGCAGCCAAGGCCCGGACAGGGTCACCTACGAGCAGTACTTC. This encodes CASSQGPDRVTYEQYF.

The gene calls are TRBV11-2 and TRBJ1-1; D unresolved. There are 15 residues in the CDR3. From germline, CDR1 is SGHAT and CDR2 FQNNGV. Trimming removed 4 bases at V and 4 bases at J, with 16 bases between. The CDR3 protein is CASSSYDLEGTEAFF. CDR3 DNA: TGTGCCAGCAGCTCCTATGACCTAGAGGGCACTGAAGCTTTCTTT.

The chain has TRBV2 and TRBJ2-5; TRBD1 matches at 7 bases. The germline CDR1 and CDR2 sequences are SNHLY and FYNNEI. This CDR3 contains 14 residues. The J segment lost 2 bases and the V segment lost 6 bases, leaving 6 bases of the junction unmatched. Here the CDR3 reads CASRGIRGQETQYF. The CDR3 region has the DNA TGTGCCAGCAGAGGGATCAGGGGGCAAGAGACCCAGTACTTC.

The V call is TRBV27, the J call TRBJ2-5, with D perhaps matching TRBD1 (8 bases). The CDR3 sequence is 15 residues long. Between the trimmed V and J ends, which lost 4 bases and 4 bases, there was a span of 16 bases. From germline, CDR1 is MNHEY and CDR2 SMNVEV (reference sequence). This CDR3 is CASSSHRGEGETQYF. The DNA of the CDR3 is TGTGCCAGCAGTTCCCACAGGGGGGAGGGAGAGACCCAGTACTTC.

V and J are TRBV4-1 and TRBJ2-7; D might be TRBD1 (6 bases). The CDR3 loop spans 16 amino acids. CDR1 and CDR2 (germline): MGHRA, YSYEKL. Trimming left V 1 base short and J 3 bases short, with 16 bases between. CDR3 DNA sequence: TGCGCCAGCAGCCAAGGATCGGAACAGGGCGGCTACGAGCAGTACTTC. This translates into CASSQGSEQGGYEQYF.

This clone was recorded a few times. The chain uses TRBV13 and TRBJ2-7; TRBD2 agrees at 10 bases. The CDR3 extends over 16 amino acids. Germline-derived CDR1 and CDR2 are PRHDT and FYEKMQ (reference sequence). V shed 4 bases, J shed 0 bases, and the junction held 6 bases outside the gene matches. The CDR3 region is CASSSEGLANSYEQYF. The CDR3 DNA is TGTGCCAGCAGCTCCGAGGGACTAGCGAACTCCTACGAGCAGTACTTC.

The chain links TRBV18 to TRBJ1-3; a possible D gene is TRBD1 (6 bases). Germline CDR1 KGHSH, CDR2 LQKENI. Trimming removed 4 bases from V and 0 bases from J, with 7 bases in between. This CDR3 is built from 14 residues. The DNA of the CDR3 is TGTGCCAGCTCACGACAGGCCTCTGGAAACACCATATATTTT. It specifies CASSRQASGNTIYF.

CDR3 bases: TGTGCCAGCAGCTTTCCCGAGCGGGCCTCCTACGAGCAGTACTTC. It encodes CASSFPERASYEQYF. The J gene is TRBJ2-7, the V gene TRBV7-9; the D gene is possibly TRBD2 (6 bases). Germline CDR1 reads SEHNR; CDR2 reads FQNEAQ (reference sequence). V lost 3 bases and J 0 bases, leaving 12 bases between the germline ends. The CDR3 spans 15 residues.

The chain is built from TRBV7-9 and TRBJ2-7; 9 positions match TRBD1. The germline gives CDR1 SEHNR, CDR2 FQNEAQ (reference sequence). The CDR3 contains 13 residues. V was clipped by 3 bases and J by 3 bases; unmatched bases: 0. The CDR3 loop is CASSLTGGYEQYF. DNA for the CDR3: TGTGCCAGCAGCTTGACAGGGGGCTACGAGCAGTACTTC.